The 14 T cell receptor beta chains below were found in one sample sequenced in a study of blood T cell repertoires in COVID-19. Repertoires were generated with immunoSEQ multiplex PCR, while TCRdb's copy carries only in-frame clones and drops some. Of hundreds of thousands of clones listed, around 83% were seen once; the top ten hold approximately 5.9%. The sample was peripheral blood. All receptors come from a man older than 75 with acute or convalescent COVID-19.

The chain joins TRBV5-4 to TRBJ2-2; TRBD1 agrees at 8 bases. V lost 4 bases, J lost 4 bases, and 3 bases stayed unmatched. The CDR3 is made up of 14 amino acids. Germline CDR1 reads SGHNT; CDR2 reads YYREEE (reference sequence). The CDR3 protein is CASSPGQGTGELFF. The CDR3 DNA is TGTGCCAGCAGCCCAGGACAGGGCACCGGGGAGCTGTTTTTT.

This clone was found a few times. The chain employs TRBV18 and TRBJ2-1, with 16 bases lining up with TRBD2. The CDR3 runs 16 residues. Germline V gene sequence: CDR1 KGHSH, CDR2 LQKENI. Trimming cost V 6 bases and J 5 bases; bases outside gene matches: 4. CDR3 amino acids: CASSLGLAGGHNEQFF. CDR3 DNA: TGTGCCAGCTCCCTGGGACTAGCGGGGGGGCACAATGAGCAGTTCTTC.

This chain joins TRBV5-5 and TRBJ1-2, with a weak D call TRBD1 (6 bases). Germline CDR1 reads SGHKS; CDR2 reads YYEKEE (reference sequence). This CDR3 contains 14 residues. Trimming stripped 5 bases from V and 7 bases from J, with 18 bases between. This chain's CDR3 is CASREGIDRSGYTF. In DNA, the CDR3 is TGTGCCAGCAGAGAAGGGATAGACAGGTCTGGCTACACCTTC.

This clone was observed a few times. V and J are TRBV9 and TRBJ1-3; D unresolved. CDR1 is SGDLS and CDR2 is YYNGEE in the germline V gene. CDR3 size: 16 residues. Trimming removed 0 bases from V and 0 bases from J, with 10 bases in between. CDR3 region: CASSVGQVSSGNTIYF. CDR3 sequence (DNA): TGTGCCAGCAGCGTAGGGCAGGTCAGCTCTGGAAACACCATATATTTT.

The V and J genes are TRBV5-1 and TRBJ2-4, with D maybe TRBD1 (6 bases). Germline CDR1 is SGHRS and CDR2 is YFSETQ. V dropped 3 bases and J dropped 5 bases, with 12 bases sitting between them. The CDR3 is made up of 14 amino acids. The CDR3 loop is CASSSTGSQNIQYF. The CDR3 DNA is TGCGCCAGCAGCTCTACAGGGTCCCAAAACATTCAGTACTTC.

The CDR3 DNA reads TGTGCCAGCTCACCGATCGGTCGGGACAGGGGCGATACGCAGTATTTT. Translating gives CASSPIGRDRGDTQYF. The chain is built from TRBV18 and TRBJ2-3; 10 bases are shared with TRBD1. With V trimmed by 3 bases and J by 6 bases, 9 bases remained unmatched. The germline V gene encodes CDR1 KGHSH and CDR2 LQKENI. This CDR3 region has 16 residues.

This rearrangement joins TRBV2 to TRBJ1-1; 7 bases are a match to TRBD1. The CDR3 has 15 residues. Per germline, CDR1 SNHLY and CDR2 FYNNEI. The J segment lost 7 bases and the V segment lost 6 bases, leaving 14 bases of the junction unmatched. This chain's CDR3 is CASRIDDRALVEAFF. CDR3 nucleotides: TGTGCCAGCAGGATAGATGACAGGGCCTTAGTTGAAGCTTTCTTT.

The table lists this clone with a few counts. The rearrangement joins TRBV7-8 to TRBJ2-4; no reliable D call. In germline, CDR1 is SGHVS, CDR2 FQNEAQ. V was shortened by 5 bases and J by 7 bases, with 15 bases between the two germline ends. The CDR3 runs to 14 residues. The CDR3 nucleotides read TGTGCCAGCAGCCCGTCCGAGGCCCTGAACATTCAGTACTTC. As protein: CASSPSEALNIQYF.

The chain couples TRBV28 to TRBJ2-5, with D perhaps TRBD2 (6 bases). The CDR3 sequence is 12 residues long. Trimming took off 10 bases at V and 2 bases at J, with 11 bases between the two ends. Germline loops: CDR1 MDHEN, CDR2 SYDVKM. CDR3 in DNA: TGTGCCACCCGACGGGGGCAAGAGACCCAGTACTTC. Protein sequence: CATRRGQETQYF. Supplemented by reference TRBV28 and TRBJ2-5, the full variable domain reads DVKVTQSSRYLVKRTGEKVFLECVQDMDHENMFWYRQDPGLGLRLIYFSYDVKMKEKGDIPEGYSVSREKKERFSLILESASTNQTSMYLCATRRGQETQYFGPGTRLLVL.

The J gene is TRBJ2-7, the V gene TRBV5-1, with D maybe TRBD2 (6 bases). V was cut by 5 bases and J by 6 bases, with 21 bases left in between. Looked up from germline, CDR1 is SGHRS and CDR2 is YFSETQ. The CDR3 has 15 amino acids. The CDR3: CASRRDGGGSGEQYF. The DNA for the CDR3 is TGCGCCAGCAGAAGGGACGGGGGAGGCTCTGGCGAGCAGTACTTC.

CDR3 sequence reads: CATGGGSNQPQHF. The CDR3, as DNA: TGTGCCACGGGGGGGGGTAGCAATCAGCCCCAGCATTTT. The J gene is TRBJ1-5, the V gene TRBV10-3; the D gene is possibly TRBD1 (5 bases). The CDR3 sequence is 13 residues long. Trimming removed 10 bases from V and 0 bases from J, with 10 bases in between. Germline V gene lookup returns CDR1 ENHRY and CDR2 SYGVKD.

The gene calls are TRBV6-5 and TRBJ1-6; 7 bases map to TRBD1. Unmatched junction bases numbered 4, after V lost 5 bases and J lost 6 bases. This CDR3 contains 14 residues. The germline V gene encodes CDR1 MNHEY and CDR2 SVGAGI. CDR3 coding DNA: TGTGCCAGCAGTAGACAGGGTAGTAATTCACCCCTCCACTTT. This gives the protein CASSRQGSNSPLHF.

CDR3 sequence (DNA): TGCGCCAGCAGCTTGAACGGGGGAGGCTACAATGAGCAGTTCTTC. This gives the protein CASSLNGGGYNEQFF. The V call is TRBV5-1, the J call TRBJ2-1; tentatively, D is TRBD2 (6 bases). The CDR3 has 15 amino acids. Germline V gene data show CDR1 as SGHRS and CDR2 as YFSETQ. V was shortened by 1 base and J by 3 bases, with 11 bases between the two germline ends.

The genes are TRBV4-1 and TRBJ2-5, with 9 bases that match TRBD1. CDR3 size: 16 residues. Trimming at V came to 0 bases and at J to 4 bases, leaving 6 bases not matched to a gene. Germline CDR1 MGHRA, CDR2 YSYEKL. In nucleotides, the CDR3 is TGCGCCAGCAGCCAAGACCCGGGACAGGGCCTAGAGACCCAGTACTTC. The encoded protein is CASSQDPGQGLETQYF.